A selection of T cell receptor beta chains follows, all from one sample in a study of T-cell reconstitution after alpha-beta-depleted transplantation in children. TCRdb re-derived calls from the PCR reads in MiXCR, one entry per CDR3 protein. The sample contains about 980,000 distinct CDR3 sequences, about 29% of which appear only once. The starting material was PBMCs, mostly from graft donor cells, obtained 360 days after TCRalphabeta/CD19-depleted stem cell transplant. All receptors derive from a boy in the first two years of life who had a stem cell transplant for SCID, so the T cells may come from the graft donor. Each CDR3 is given with its conserved first and last residue. Each record gives: J gene, V gene, CDR3 protein.

j_call: TRBJ2-3
v_call: TRBV28
cdr3_aa: CASSSYPRGQHTDTQYF

j_call: TRBJ2-3
v_call: TRBV6-1
cdr3_aa: CASRRRPGGPHTDTQYF

j_call: TRBJ2-5
v_call: TRBV12-3/TRBV12-4
cdr3_aa: CASSSSGTGPETQYF

j_call: TRBJ1-1
v_call: TRBV7-2
cdr3_aa: CASSFSFLAPEAFF

j_call: TRBJ1-2
v_call: TRBV6-5
cdr3_aa: CASSYVRDGGYTF

j_call: TRBJ2-7
v_call: TRBV14
cdr3_aa: CASSQVDRGGYEQYF

j_call: TRBJ2-1
v_call: TRBV20-1
cdr3_aa: CSAAWSSGVYNEQFF

j_call: TRBJ2-2
v_call: TRBV4-3
cdr3_aa: CASSPEQGAGDTGELFF

j_call: TRBJ2-4
v_call: TRBV6-5
cdr3_aa: CASSYASAKNIQYF

j_call: TRBJ2-7
v_call: TRBV11-2
cdr3_aa: CASSLAPGVPYEQYF

j_call: TRBJ2-1
v_call: TRBV10-1
cdr3_aa: CASSEGRPSYNEQFF

j_call: TRBJ2-5
v_call: TRBV20-1
cdr3_aa: CSAPWAGETQYF

j_call: TRBJ2-3
v_call: TRBV15
cdr3_aa: CATSSQSGDTHYF

j_call: TRBJ1-1
v_call: TRBV4-1
cdr3_aa: CASSQELTLSTEAFF

j_call: TRBJ1-5
v_call: TRBV6-1
cdr3_aa: CASLQWYNQPQHF

j_call: TRBJ2-1
v_call: TRBV12-3/TRBV12-4
cdr3_aa: CASSFQRGGNNEQFF

j_call: TRBJ2-7
v_call: TRBV19
cdr3_aa: CASSHPQGALDEQYF

j_call: TRBJ1-5
v_call: TRBV30
cdr3_aa: CAARRTGEGNQPQHF

j_call: TRBJ1-2
v_call: TRBV7-2
cdr3_aa: CASSWPGGFGANYGYTF

j_call: TRBJ2-3
v_call: TRBV7-2
cdr3_aa: CASSHPRGGLADTQYF

j_call: TRBJ2-7
v_call: TRBV12-3/TRBV12-4
cdr3_aa: CASSYRDREREQYF

j_call: TRBJ2-4
v_call: TRBV5-1
cdr3_aa: CASSLDGVNIQYF

j_call: TRBJ2-1
v_call: TRBV4-3
cdr3_aa: CASSQVRTSGPNEQFF

j_call: TRBJ2-2
v_call: TRBV5-1
cdr3_aa: CASSPGTIDGELFF

j_call: TRBJ2-2
v_call: TRBV20-1
cdr3_aa: CSARAETSTGELFF

j_call: TRBJ1-1
v_call: TRBV10-2
cdr3_aa: CASSKFPRSNTEAFF

j_call: TRBJ2-6
v_call: TRBV7-3
cdr3_aa: CASSLIGKGRASGANVLTF

j_call: TRBJ2-2
v_call: TRBV7-9
cdr3_aa: CASSLSREGPDTGELFF

j_call: TRBJ1-5
v_call: TRBV9
cdr3_aa: CASSVGGGLNQPQHF

j_call: TRBJ2-1
v_call: TRBV24-1
cdr3_aa: CATSAFNEQFF

j_call: TRBJ2-1
v_call: TRBV5-1
cdr3_aa: CASSSGGFYNEQFF

j_call: TRBJ2-1
v_call: TRBV29-1
cdr3_aa: CSVVSWANEQFF

j_call: TRBJ2-1
v_call: TRBV12-3/TRBV12-4
cdr3_aa: CAVAGEGPNEQFF

j_call: TRBJ2-7
v_call: TRBV7-9
cdr3_aa: CASSADSHRDYEQYF

j_call: TRBJ1-1
v_call: TRBV12-3/TRBV12-4
cdr3_aa: CASTENTEAFF

j_call: TRBJ2-5
v_call: TRBV6-5
cdr3_aa: CASSYSAHSQETQYF

j_call: TRBJ2-7
v_call: TRBV6-2/TRBV6-3
cdr3_aa: CASSPRDWSSYEQYF

j_call: TRBJ2-1
v_call: TRBV24-1
cdr3_aa: CATSDTRPGNFGGKQFF

j_call: TRBJ1-2
v_call: TRBV12-3/TRBV12-4
cdr3_aa: CATRQGIVDGYTF

j_call: TRBJ2-5
v_call: TRBV7-2
cdr3_aa: CASSVQSRVGTQYF

j_call: TRBJ2-3
v_call: TRBV4-3
cdr3_aa: CASSQELAGGVDTQYF

j_call: TRBJ2-1
v_call: TRBV9
cdr3_aa: CASSAGWGQGIINEQFF

j_call: TRBJ1-2
v_call: TRBV4-1
cdr3_aa: CASSQDDEQPPIYGYTF

j_call: TRBJ2-4
v_call: TRBV5-1
cdr3_aa: CASSLVGTVPLAKNIQYF

j_call: TRBJ2-3
v_call: TRBV12-3/TRBV12-4
cdr3_aa: CASSFPSHTDTQYF

j_call: TRBJ1-2
v_call: TRBV16
cdr3_aa: CASSHTQGDGYTF

j_call: TRBJ2-5
v_call: TRBV29-1
cdr3_aa: CSVSPDSFLQETQYF

j_call: TRBJ2-5
v_call: TRBV20-1
cdr3_aa: CSARESIETQYF

j_call: TRBJ1-2
v_call: TRBV5-1
cdr3_aa: CASSLDRGQGGYTF

j_call: TRBJ1-2
v_call: TRBV20-1
cdr3_aa: CSARDRGPYGYTF